Listed below are T cell receptor beta chains from one sample, sequenced in a study of Ad26.COV2.S vaccination and SARS-CoV-2 variants. Some clones are missing from TCRdb's copy, which holds only in-frame ones; the method was immunoSEQ multiplex PCR. This sample has 350,000 to 500,000 clones; 75% to 95% occur once, and the top ten carry 9.5% to 15%. Sequenced material: peripheral blood, taken in a trial of Ad26.COV2.S vaccine versus placebo. The receptor source for this set is a person between 18 and 59 years old who received the Ad26.COV2.S COVID-19 vaccine or a placebo. The CDR3 runs from the conserved cysteine through the conserved F or W. The order of the fields is J gene, clone size, D gene, V gene, CDR3 protein, CDR3 DNA. A D gene is named only where the DNA matches it firmly. Rows give clone size only sometimes, using once, few, many, or a class for an expanded clone.

j_gene: TRBJ2-3; abundance: NA; d_gene: NA; v_gene: TRBV7-2; CDR3aa: CASSLSGFGADTQYF; CDR3nt: TGTGCCAGCAGCCTCAGCGGTTTTGGGGCAGATACGCAGTATTTT
j_gene: TRBJ1-1; abundance: NA; d_gene: TRBD1; v_gene: TRBV6-5; CDR3aa: CASSRGQGRTEAFF; CDR3nt: TGTGCCAGCAGTCGTGGACAGGGTCGGACTGAAGCTTTCTTT
j_gene: TRBJ1-5; abundance: NA; d_gene: TRBD1; v_gene: TRBV6-5; CDR3aa: CASRGTGGNQPQHF; CDR3nt: TGTGCCAGCAGGGGGACAGGGGGCAATCAGCCCCAGCATTTT
j_gene: TRBJ2-1; abundance: NA; d_gene: NA; v_gene: TRBV9; CDR3aa: CASSVGYSRTNYNEQFF; CDR3nt: TGTGCCAGCAGCGTGGGCTACTCCCGAACTAACTACAATGAGCAGTTCTTC
j_gene: TRBJ2-7; abundance: NA; d_gene: NA; v_gene: TRBV29-1; CDR3aa: CSVEVSNYEQYF; CDR3nt: TGCAGCGTTGAGGTGTCTAACTACGAGCAGTACTTC
j_gene: TRBJ1-1; abundance: NA; d_gene: TRBD1; v_gene: TRBV9; CDR3aa: CASSVGPGGNTEAFF; CDR3nt: TGTGCCAGCAGCGTAGGACCAGGGGGGAACACTGAAGCTTTCTTT
j_gene: TRBJ2-2; abundance: NA; d_gene: TRBD2; v_gene: TRBV10-2; CDR3aa: CASSELSGRGELFF; CDR3nt: TGCGCCAGCAGTGAATTGAGCGGGAGAGGGGAGCTGTTTTTT
j_gene: TRBJ1-1; abundance: NA; d_gene: NA; v_gene: TRBV27; CDR3aa: CASRWRGGAPEAFF; CDR3nt: TGTGCCAGCAGATGGAGGGGGGGGGCACCCGAAGCTTTCTTT
j_gene: TRBJ2-2; abundance: NA; d_gene: NA; v_gene: TRBV9; CDR3aa: CASSSTSGVGELFF; CDR3nt: TGTGCCAGCAGCTCAACCTCAGGGGTCGGGGAGCTGTTTTTT
j_gene: TRBJ1-5; abundance: NA; d_gene: NA; v_gene: TRBV6-1; CDR3aa: CASSELGVGQPQHF; CDR3nt: TGTGCCAGCAGTGAGTTGGGAGTAGGTCAGCCCCAGCATTTT
j_gene: TRBJ1-6; abundance: NA; d_gene: NA; v_gene: TRBV6-2/TRBV6-3; CDR3aa: CASSYSRPQGEPRSPLHF; CDR3nt: TGTGCCAGCAGTTACTCGAGACCCCAGGGTGAACCACGGTCACCCCTCCACTTT
j_gene: TRBJ1-2; abundance: few; d_gene: NA; v_gene: TRBV7-9; CDR3aa: CASSFQGSSGYTF; CDR3nt: TGTGCCAGCAGCTTTCAGGGGAGTTCTGGCTACACCTTC
j_gene: TRBJ2-2; abundance: NA; d_gene: TRBD1; v_gene: TRBV19; CDR3aa: CASSQRGRGNTGELFF; CDR3nt: TGTGCCAGTAGTCAAAGGGGGCGAGGCAACACCGGGGAGCTGTTTTTT
j_gene: TRBJ2-3; abundance: NA; d_gene: NA; v_gene: TRBV30; CDR3aa: CAWSVSSGTDTQYF; CDR3nt: TGTGCCTGGAGTGTAAGTAGCGGCACAGATACGCAGTATTTT
j_gene: TRBJ1-1; abundance: NA; d_gene: NA; v_gene: TRBV7-2; CDR3aa: CASSLNRLNTEAFF; CDR3nt: TGTGCCAGCAGCTTAAACAGGTTGAACACTGAAGCTTTCTTT
j_gene: TRBJ2-2; abundance: NA; d_gene: NA; v_gene: TRBV19; CDR3aa: CASTPPRHPGELFF; CDR3nt: TGTGCCAGTACCCCCCCCCGCCACCCGGGGGAGCTGTTTTTT
j_gene: TRBJ1-1; abundance: NA; d_gene: NA; v_gene: TRBV6-1; CDR3aa: CASSEALNTEAFF; CDR3nt: TGTGCCAGCAGTGAGGCACTGAACACTGAAGCTTTCTTT
j_gene: TRBJ1-2; abundance: NA; d_gene: NA; v_gene: TRBV9; CDR3aa: CASTPVGSLNYGYTF; CDR3nt: TGTGCCAGCACTCCGGTGGGTTCCCTTAACTATGGCTACACCTTC
j_gene: TRBJ2-7; abundance: NA; d_gene: NA; v_gene: TRBV15; CDR3aa: CATSRDLGDGQYF; CDR3nt: TGTGCCACCAGCAGAGATTTGGGGGACGGGCAGTACTTC
j_gene: TRBJ1-1; abundance: NA; d_gene: TRBD1; v_gene: TRBV27; CDR3aa: CASSLGTGSWNTEAFF; CDR3nt: TGTGCCAGCAGTTTAGGGACAGGGTCATGGAACACTGAAGCTTTCTTT
j_gene: TRBJ1-2; abundance: NA; d_gene: NA; v_gene: TRBV5-4; CDR3aa: CASSLGQYYGYTF; CDR3nt: TGTGCCAGCAGCTTGGGACAGTACTATGGCTACACCTTC
j_gene: TRBJ2-1; abundance: NA; d_gene: TRBD1; v_gene: TRBV7-9; CDR3aa: CASSLGGGQGHYNEQFF; CDR3nt: TGTGCCAGCAGCTTAGGAGGGGGACAGGGGCACTACAATGAGCAGTTCTTC
j_gene: TRBJ2-7; abundance: NA; d_gene: NA; v_gene: TRBV28; CDR3aa: CASSVPRGFGDEQYF; CDR3nt: TGTGCCAGCAGCGTCCCGAGGGGGTTCGGGGACGAGCAGTACTTC
j_gene: TRBJ2-2; abundance: NA; d_gene: NA; v_gene: TRBV27; CDR3aa: CASSLLKGGELFF; CDR3nt: TGTGCCAGCAGTTTATTGAAGGGCGGGGAGCTGTTTTTT
j_gene: TRBJ2-1; abundance: NA; d_gene: NA; v_gene: TRBV18; CDR3aa: CASSPSGQYNEQFF; CDR3nt: TGTGCCAGCTCACCTTCCGGACAATACAATGAGCAGTTCTTC
j_gene: TRBJ1-1; abundance: NA; d_gene: NA; v_gene: TRBV27; CDR3aa: CASSSLVFDTEAFF; CDR3nt: TGTGCCAGCAGTTCGCTGGTGTTTGATACTGAAGCTTTCTTT
j_gene: TRBJ2-5; abundance: once; d_gene: NA; v_gene: TRBV30; CDR3aa: CACALLQETQYF; CDR3nt: TGTGCCTGTGCGCTATTGCAAGAGACCCAGTACTTC
j_gene: TRBJ2-7; abundance: NA; d_gene: NA; v_gene: TRBV4-3; CDR3aa: CASSQAQGLLYEQYF; CDR3nt: TGCGCCAGCAGCCAGGCCCAGGGCCTTCTCTACGAGCAGTACTTC
j_gene: TRBJ2-2; abundance: NA; d_gene: TRBD1; v_gene: TRBV5-1; CDR3aa: CASLDRGDTGELFF; CDR3nt: TGCGCCAGCCTGGACAGGGGAGACACCGGGGAGCTGTTTTTT
j_gene: TRBJ1-4; abundance: NA; d_gene: TRBD1; v_gene: TRBV19; CDR3aa: CASSIMTGQVELFF; CDR3nt: TGTGCCAGTAGTATTATGACCGGACAGGTTGAACTGTTTTTT
j_gene: TRBJ2-3; abundance: once; d_gene: TRBD2; v_gene: TRBV24-1; CDR3aa: CATSDSGRKDTQYF; CDR3nt: TGTGCCACCAGTGATAGCGGGAGGAAAGATACGCAGTATTTT
j_gene: TRBJ1-1; abundance: NA; d_gene: TRBD1; v_gene: TRBV9; CDR3aa: CASSVVPGGDTEAFF; CDR3nt: TGTGCCAGCAGCGTGGTGCCAGGGGGTGACACTGAAGCTTTCTTT
j_gene: TRBJ2-6; abundance: NA; d_gene: TRBD1; v_gene: TRBV9; CDR3aa: CASSGSGTAKLSGANVLTF; CDR3nt: TGTGCCAGCAGCGGGTCTGGGACAGCGAAGCTCTCTGGGGCCAACGTCCTGACTTTC
j_gene: TRBJ1-6; abundance: NA; d_gene: NA; v_gene: TRBV6-6; CDR3aa: CASSQGPYNSPLHF; CDR3nt: TGTGCCAGCAGTCAGGGACCGTATAATTCACCCCTCCACTTT
j_gene: TRBJ1-2; abundance: NA; d_gene: NA; v_gene: TRBV7-2; CDR3aa: CASSLTRVGLGYGYTF; CDR3nt: TGTGCCAGCAGTTTAACTCGGGTCGGCCTAGGATATGGCTACACCTTC
j_gene: TRBJ2-7; abundance: NA; d_gene: NA; v_gene: TRBV20-1; CDR3aa: CSARSGHEQYF; CDR3nt: TGCAGTGCTAGATCAGGTCACGAGCAGTACTTC
j_gene: TRBJ2-7; abundance: NA; d_gene: NA; v_gene: TRBV28; CDR3aa: CASSLKIQDSGTYSYEQYF; CDR3nt: TGTGCCAGCAGTTTGAAAATACAGGACAGCGGGACCTACTCCTACGAGCAGTACTTC
j_gene: TRBJ2-7; abundance: few; d_gene: TRBD1; v_gene: TRBV5-4; CDR3aa: CASSLGWDSLSYEQYF; CDR3nt: TGTGCCAGCAGCTTGGGGTGGGACAGTCTCTCCTACGAGCAGTACTTC
j_gene: TRBJ2-7; abundance: NA; d_gene: NA; v_gene: TRBV11-2; CDR3aa: CASSEGIQTYEQYF; CDR3nt: TGTGCCAGCAGCGAAGGTATTCAGACCTACGAGCAGTACTTC
j_gene: TRBJ1-3; abundance: NA; d_gene: NA; v_gene: TRBV4-2; CDR3aa: CASSQEGLGNTIYF; CDR3nt: TGTGCCAGCAGCCAAGAAGGGTTGGGAAACACCATATATTTT
j_gene: TRBJ1-4; abundance: NA; d_gene: TRBD1; v_gene: TRBV6-2/TRBV6-3; CDR3aa: CASSPTGEYEKLFF; CDR3nt: TGTGCCAGCAGCCCGACAGGGGAGTATGAAAAACTGTTTTTT
j_gene: TRBJ2-3; abundance: NA; d_gene: TRBD2; v_gene: TRBV27; CDR3aa: CASSFLAGGPRGTQYF; CDR3nt: TGTGCCAGCAGTTTTTTAGCGGGAGGCCCCCGGGGTACGCAGTATTTT
j_gene: TRBJ2-7; abundance: NA; d_gene: TRBD1; v_gene: TRBV10-3; CDR3aa: CAISGTGNNYEQYF; CDR3nt: TGTGCCATCAGTGGGACAGGAAATAACTACGAGCAGTACTTC
j_gene: TRBJ2-2; abundance: many; d_gene: NA; v_gene: TRBV24-1; CDR3aa: CATSDYRESGELFF; CDR3nt: TGTGCCACCAGTGATTACAGGGAGTCCGGGGAGCTGTTTTTT
j_gene: TRBJ2-5; abundance: once; d_gene: NA; v_gene: TRBV30; CDR3aa: CASGTGGFETQYF; CDR3nt: TGTGCCTCAGGGACTGGCGGATTCGAGACCCAGTACTTC
j_gene: TRBJ2-7; abundance: NA; d_gene: NA; v_gene: TRBV29-1; CDR3aa: CSVEGGDQGYEQYF; CDR3nt: TGCAGCGTTGAAGGCGGGGATCAGGGGTACGAGCAGTACTTC
j_gene: TRBJ1-3; abundance: NA; d_gene: NA; v_gene: TRBV5-1; CDR3aa: CASSYDLGSSGNTIYF; CDR3nt: TGCGCCAGCAGCTACGACCTGGGCAGCTCTGGAAACACCATATATTTT
j_gene: TRBJ2-2; abundance: NA; d_gene: TRBD1; v_gene: TRBV6-5; CDR3aa: CASSSTGAFVGELFF; CDR3nt: TGTGCCAGCAGTTCGACAGGGGCTTTTGTCGGGGAGCTGTTTTTT
j_gene: TRBJ1-2; abundance: few; d_gene: NA; v_gene: TRBV9; CDR3aa: CASSVREAQSGYTF; CDR3nt: TGTGCCAGCAGCGTCAGAGAGGCCCAGAGTGGCTACACCTTC
j_gene: TRBJ1-1; abundance: NA; d_gene: TRBD1; v_gene: TRBV5-6; CDR3aa: CASSSLSRGLQNTEAFF; CDR3nt: TGTGCCAGCAGCTCCCTGAGCAGGGGGCTGCAGAACACTGAAGCTTTCTTT
j_gene: TRBJ1-5; abundance: NA; d_gene: TRBD1; v_gene: TRBV19; CDR3aa: CASNRGRDQPQHF; CDR3nt: TGTGCCAGTAACAGGGGGCGCGATCAGCCCCAGCATTTT
j_gene: TRBJ2-1; abundance: NA; d_gene: NA; v_gene: TRBV7-9; CDR3aa: CASTLDEQFF; CDR3nt: TGTGCCAGCACCCTGGATGAGCAGTTCTTC
j_gene: TRBJ1-5; abundance: NA; d_gene: NA; v_gene: TRBV6-1; CDR3aa: CASSDSLSNQPQHF; CDR3nt: TGTGCCAGCAGTGACAGCCTTAGCAATCAGCCCCAGCATTTT
j_gene: TRBJ1-1; abundance: once; d_gene: NA; v_gene: TRBV27; CDR3aa: CATSGGLNTEAFF; CDR3nt: TGTGCCACGAGTGGGGGACTGAACACTGAAGCTTTCTTT
j_gene: TRBJ2-1; abundance: NA; d_gene: TRBD2; v_gene: TRBV9; CDR3aa: CASSPNLSGRDRNEQFF; CDR3nt: TGTGCCAGCAGCCCCAACTTAAGCGGGAGGGACCGCAATGAGCAGTTCTTC
j_gene: TRBJ2-7; abundance: NA; d_gene: NA; v_gene: TRBV4-2; CDR3aa: CASSQDVRTYEQYF; CDR3nt: TGTGCCAGCAGCCAAGACGTCAGAACCTACGAGCAGTACTTC
j_gene: TRBJ1-1; abundance: NA; d_gene: TRBD1; v_gene: TRBV28; CDR3aa: CASSPPWTGWAEAFF; CDR3nt: TGTGCCAGCAGTCCCCCCTGGACAGGCTGGGCTGAAGCTTTCTTT
j_gene: TRBJ2-1; abundance: NA; d_gene: NA; v_gene: TRBV7-2; CDR3aa: CASSPGVRSYNEQFF; CDR3nt: TGTGCCAGCAGCCCGGGGGTTCGCTCCTACAATGAGCAGTTCTTC